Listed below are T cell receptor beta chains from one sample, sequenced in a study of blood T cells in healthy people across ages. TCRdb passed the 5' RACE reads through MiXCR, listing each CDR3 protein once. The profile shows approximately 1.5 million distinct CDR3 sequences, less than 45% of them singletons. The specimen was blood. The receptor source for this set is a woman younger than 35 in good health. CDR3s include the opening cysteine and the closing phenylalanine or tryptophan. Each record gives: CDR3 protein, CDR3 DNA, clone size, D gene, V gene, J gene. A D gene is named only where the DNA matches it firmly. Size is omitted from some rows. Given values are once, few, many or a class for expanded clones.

CDR3: CASRELEQPQHF
DNA: TGTGCCAGCAGAGAACTCGAACAGCCCCAGCATTTT
size: NA
D: NA
V: TRBV6-6
J: TRBJ1-5

CDR3: CSVEDNHDGYTF
DNA: TGCAGCGTTGAAGATAACCACGATGGCTACACCTTC
size: NA
D: NA
V: TRBV29-1
J: TRBJ1-2

CDR3: CASRPTGGGLYNEQYF
DNA: TGTGCCAGCAGGCCGACAGGGGGCGGATTATACAATGAGCAGTACTTC
size: NA
D: TRBD1
V: TRBV12-3/TRBV12-4
J: TRBJ2-7

CDR3: CASSLGGGRNTDTQYF
DNA: TGTGCCAGCAGTTTAGGGGGGGGGCGGAACACAGATACGCAGTATTTT
size: NA
D: NA
V: TRBV12-3/TRBV12-4
J: TRBJ2-3

CDR3: CASSLTGGTYTEAFF
DNA: TGTGCCAGCAGCTTGACAGGGGGGACGTATACTGAGGCTTTCTTT
size: NA
D: TRBD1
V: TRBV7-8
J: TRBJ1-1

CDR3: CASSFLIDLPMGPMNTEAFF
DNA: TGTGCCAGCAGTTTTTTGATAGACCTACCAATGGGACCGATGAACACTGAAGCTTTCTTT
size: NA
D: NA
V: TRBV28
J: TRBJ1-1

CDR3: CASSLLDREHTEAFF
DNA: TGTGCCAGCAGTTTACTGGACAGGGAGCACACTGAAGCTTTCTTT
size: NA
D: TRBD1
V: TRBV28
J: TRBJ1-1

CDR3: CASSQALAAPYEQYF
DNA: TGCGCCAGCAGCCAAGCACTAGCTGCACCCTACGAGCAGTACTTC
size: NA
D: NA
V: TRBV4-3
J: TRBJ2-7

CDR3: CSVTDQSGRGYNEQFF
DNA: TGCAGCGTTACAGACCAAAGCGGGAGGGGCTACAATGAGCAGTTCTTC
size: few
D: TRBD2
V: TRBV29-1
J: TRBJ2-1

CDR3: CAMGQLNNEQFF
DNA: TGTGCCATGGGACAGCTTAACAATGAGCAGTTCTTC
size: NA
D: TRBD1
V: TRBV10-3
J: TRBJ2-1

CDR3: CASSLLHEAGGDEQFF
DNA: TGTGCCAGCAGCTTACTCCACGAAGCGGGGGGGGATGAGCAGTTCTTC
size: NA
D: TRBD2
V: TRBV7-2
J: TRBJ2-1

CDR3: CASSFRMLAGEFTDTQYF
DNA: TGTGCCAGCAGTTTTCGAATGCTAGCGGGAGAGTTTACAGATACGCAGTATTTT
size: NA
D: TRBD2
V: TRBV27
J: TRBJ2-3

CDR3: CASSLGRTGRANYGYTF
DNA: TGTGCCAGCAGCTTAGGGAGGACAGGTCGAGCTAACTATGGCTACACCTTC
size: NA
D: TRBD1
V: TRBV11-1
J: TRBJ1-2

CDR3: CAISEGTGDYEQYF
DNA: TGTGCCATCAGTGAGGGGACCGGGGACTACGAGCAGTACTTC
size: few
D: NA
V: TRBV10-3
J: TRBJ2-7

CDR3: CASRETGAQNTEAFF
DNA: TGTGCCAGCAGAGAGACAGGGGCCCAGAACACTGAAGCTTTCTTT
size: NA
D: TRBD1
V: TRBV6-1
J: TRBJ1-1

CDR3: CASRRHGLALSTDTQYF
DNA: TGTGCCAGCAGAAGACACGGACTAGCGCTAAGCACAGATACGCAGTATTTT
size: NA
D: TRBD2
V: TRBV28
J: TRBJ2-3

CDR3: CASSIWTGAGNQPQHF
DNA: TGTGCCAGCAGCATTTGGACAGGGGCTGGCAATCAGCCCCAGCATTTT
size: few
D: TRBD1
V: TRBV7-2
J: TRBJ1-5

CDR3: CASSYEGIGANEQFF
DNA: TGTGCCAGCAGTTACGAGGGGATCGGTGCCAATGAGCAGTTCTTC
size: NA
D: NA
V: TRBV6-5
J: TRBJ2-1

CDR3: CASSPTSETQYF
DNA: TGTGCCAGCAGCCCCACGTCTGAGACCCAGTACTTC
size: NA
D: NA
V: TRBV7-2
J: TRBJ2-5

CDR3: CSVPSSAYEQYF
DNA: TGCAGTGTCCCTAGCTCGGCCTACGAGCAGTACTTC
size: NA
D: NA
V: TRBV20-1
J: TRBJ2-7

CDR3: CTSSFAARSTTFF
DNA: TGTACCAGCAGTTTCGCCGCCCGGTCCACAACTTTCTTT
size: NA
D: NA
V: TRBV12-3/TRBV12-4
J: TRBJ1-1

CDR3: CAWGQLNYGYTF
DNA: TGTGCCTGGGGACAGCTTAACTATGGCTACACCTTC
size: NA
D: NA
V: TRBV30
J: TRBJ1-2

CDR3: CSVGTGGETQYF
DNA: TGCAGCGTCGGGACAGGGGGAGAGACCCAGTACTTC
size: few
D: TRBD1
V: TRBV29-1
J: TRBJ2-5

CDR3: CASKTGGIYEQYF
DNA: TGTGCCTCGAAGACAGGGGGTATTTACGAGCAGTACTTC
size: NA
D: TRBD1
V: TRBV6-6
J: TRBJ2-7

CDR3: CSVGPGTKAYEQYF
DNA: TGCAGCGTTGGCCCCGGGACTAAAGCCTACGAGCAGTACTTC
size: NA
D: TRBD2
V: TRBV29-1
J: TRBJ2-7

CDR3: CASSPTQTSVHEQFF
DNA: TGTGCCAGCAGCCCGACCCAGACTAGCGTCCATGAGCAGTTCTTC
size: few
D: TRBD2
V: TRBV11-2
J: TRBJ2-1

CDR3: CASSGLSSSYEQYF
DNA: TGTGCCAGCAGCGGGTTGAGTAGCTCCTACGAGCAGTACTTC
size: few
D: NA
V: TRBV7-2
J: TRBJ2-7

CDR3: CASSVGGFPDTQYF
DNA: TGTGCCAGCAGCGTAGGGGGCTTTCCAGATACGCAGTATTTT
size: few
D: NA
V: TRBV9
J: TRBJ2-3

CDR3: CASSSGQGEDTQYF
DNA: TGTGCCAGCAGCTCCGGACAGGGGGAAGATACGCAGTATTTT
size: few
D: TRBD1
V: TRBV5-1
J: TRBJ2-3

CDR3: CASSSRGSLGQYF
DNA: TGTGCCAGCTCTAGCAGGGGTTCGTTGGGGCAGTACTTC
size: few
D: NA
V: TRBV12-3/TRBV12-4
J: TRBJ2-7

CDR3: CSVDSDRYPYEQYF
DNA: TGCAGCGTTGACTCGGACAGGTACCCCTACGAGCAGTACTTC
size: many
D: TRBD1
V: TRBV29-1
J: TRBJ2-7

CDR3: CASSKGQGEAKNIQYF
DNA: TGTGCCAGCAGCAAGGGACAGGGCGAGGCCAAAAACATTCAGTACTTC
size: few
D: NA
V: TRBV21-1
J: TRBJ2-4

CDR3: CASTWDSTYNEQFF
DNA: TGTGCCAGCACATGGGACAGTACTTACAATGAGCAGTTCTTC
size: few
D: TRBD1
V: TRBV12-3/TRBV12-4
J: TRBJ2-1

CDR3: CASSQANVEGWSYNEQYF
DNA: TGCGCCAGCAGCCAAGCAAACGTTGAGGGATGGTCCTACAATGAGCAGTACTTC
size: few
D: NA
V: TRBV4-1
J: TRBJ2-7

CDR3: CASSRDSPSYNEQFF
DNA: TGTGCCAGCAGCCGGGACAGTCCATCCTACAATGAGCAGTTCTTC
size: few
D: TRBD1
V: TRBV11-2
J: TRBJ2-1

CDR3: CASMFRSYNSPLHF
DNA: TGTGCCAGCATGTTCAGGTCCTATAATTCACCCCTCCACTTT
size: NA
D: NA
V: TRBV6-5
J: TRBJ1-6

CDR3: CASSYPLRQTGELFF
DNA: TGTGCCAGCAGTTACCCCCTCCGGCAGACCGGGGAGCTGTTTTTT
size: NA
D: NA
V: TRBV6-2/TRBV6-3
J: TRBJ2-2

CDR3: CASSLRGWKETQYF
DNA: TGTGCCAGCAGTTTAAGGGGGTGGAAAGAGACCCAGTACTTC
size: few
D: NA
V: TRBV27
J: TRBJ2-5

CDR3: CASSFQGGSYEQYF
DNA: TGTGCCAGCAGCTTCCAGGGAGGGTCGTACGAGCAGTACTTC
size: NA
D: TRBD2
V: TRBV7-2
J: TRBJ2-7

CDR3: CASRLGGGEQYF
DNA: TGTGCCAGCAGACTAGGCGGTGGGGAGCAGTACTTC
size: NA
D: NA
V: TRBV27
J: TRBJ2-5

CDR3: CASVLENTGELFF
DNA: TGTGCTAGTGTTTTGGAAAATACCGGGGAGCTGTTTTTT
size: NA
D: NA
V: TRBV12-5
J: TRBJ2-2

CDR3: CASGSERYVGGRSYNEQFF
DNA: TGTGCTAGTGGCTCAGAAAGGTATGTTGGAGGCCGCTCCTACAATGAGCAGTTCTTC
size: NA
D: NA
V: TRBV12-5
J: TRBJ2-1

CDR3: CASSPTPPRDEQYF
DNA: TGTGCCAGCAGTCCAACCCCCCCGAGAGATGAGCAGTACTTC
size: NA
D: NA
V: TRBV6-5
J: TRBJ2-5

CDR3: CASSSRTGGSEQFF
DNA: TGTGCCAGCAGTTCTAGGACAGGGGGCAGTGAGCAGTTCTTC
size: NA
D: TRBD1
V: TRBV27
J: TRBJ2-1

CDR3: CASSHTAGNYGYTF
DNA: TGTGCCAGCAGCCACACAGCTGGTAACTATGGCTACACCTTC
size: NA
D: NA
V: TRBV7-3
J: TRBJ1-2

CDR3: CASSLSTGFDGYTF
DNA: TGTGCCAGCAGTCTCTCGACCGGCTTTGATGGCTACACCTTC
size: NA
D: NA
V: TRBV12-3/TRBV12-4
J: TRBJ1-2

CDR3: CASSLQGIAGELFF
DNA: TGTGCCAGCAGCCTGCAGGGTATCGCCGGGGAGCTGTTTTTT
size: few
D: NA
V: TRBV7-2
J: TRBJ2-2

CDR3: CASSLSYRNTGELFF
DNA: TGTGCCAGCAGTTTATCGTATAGAAACACCGGGGAGCTGTTTTTT
size: once
D: NA
V: TRBV27
J: TRBJ2-2

CDR3: CASSGRQGGYDEQYF
DNA: TGCGCCAGCAGCGGACGACAGGGTGGTTACGACGAGCAGTACTTC
size: many
D: TRBD1
V: TRBV5-1
J: TRBJ2-7

CDR3: CASSTNTGGNYGYTF
DNA: TGTGCCAGCAGCACAAACACGGGCGGTAACTATGGCTACACCTTC
size: NA
D: NA
V: TRBV11-2
J: TRBJ1-2

CDR3: CASSLVGGGGLTDTQYF
DNA: TGTGCCAGCAGCTTAGTCGGCGGGGGGGGGTTGACAGATACGCAGTATTTT
size: NA
D: TRBD2
V: TRBV7-2
J: TRBJ2-3

CDR3: CASRGDRGSNYGYTF
DNA: TGTGCCAGCAGGGGGGACAGGGGCTCTAACTATGGCTACACCTTC
size: once
D: TRBD1
V: TRBV12-3/TRBV12-4
J: TRBJ1-2

CDR3: CASSLEGIHTSIQYF
DNA: TGTGCCAGCAGCTTAGAAGGCATCCATACCAGCATTCAGTACTTC
size: few
D: NA
V: TRBV7-3
J: TRBJ2-4

CDR3: CASSLYYGTDTQYF
DNA: TGCGCCAGCAGCCTCTACTACGGCACAGATACGCAGTATTTT
size: few
D: NA
V: TRBV5-1
J: TRBJ2-3

CDR3: CASSRATGDIQYF
DNA: TGTGCCAGCAGCCGGGCCACGGGAGACATTCAGTACTTC
size: NA
D: NA
V: TRBV12-3/TRBV12-4
J: TRBJ2-4